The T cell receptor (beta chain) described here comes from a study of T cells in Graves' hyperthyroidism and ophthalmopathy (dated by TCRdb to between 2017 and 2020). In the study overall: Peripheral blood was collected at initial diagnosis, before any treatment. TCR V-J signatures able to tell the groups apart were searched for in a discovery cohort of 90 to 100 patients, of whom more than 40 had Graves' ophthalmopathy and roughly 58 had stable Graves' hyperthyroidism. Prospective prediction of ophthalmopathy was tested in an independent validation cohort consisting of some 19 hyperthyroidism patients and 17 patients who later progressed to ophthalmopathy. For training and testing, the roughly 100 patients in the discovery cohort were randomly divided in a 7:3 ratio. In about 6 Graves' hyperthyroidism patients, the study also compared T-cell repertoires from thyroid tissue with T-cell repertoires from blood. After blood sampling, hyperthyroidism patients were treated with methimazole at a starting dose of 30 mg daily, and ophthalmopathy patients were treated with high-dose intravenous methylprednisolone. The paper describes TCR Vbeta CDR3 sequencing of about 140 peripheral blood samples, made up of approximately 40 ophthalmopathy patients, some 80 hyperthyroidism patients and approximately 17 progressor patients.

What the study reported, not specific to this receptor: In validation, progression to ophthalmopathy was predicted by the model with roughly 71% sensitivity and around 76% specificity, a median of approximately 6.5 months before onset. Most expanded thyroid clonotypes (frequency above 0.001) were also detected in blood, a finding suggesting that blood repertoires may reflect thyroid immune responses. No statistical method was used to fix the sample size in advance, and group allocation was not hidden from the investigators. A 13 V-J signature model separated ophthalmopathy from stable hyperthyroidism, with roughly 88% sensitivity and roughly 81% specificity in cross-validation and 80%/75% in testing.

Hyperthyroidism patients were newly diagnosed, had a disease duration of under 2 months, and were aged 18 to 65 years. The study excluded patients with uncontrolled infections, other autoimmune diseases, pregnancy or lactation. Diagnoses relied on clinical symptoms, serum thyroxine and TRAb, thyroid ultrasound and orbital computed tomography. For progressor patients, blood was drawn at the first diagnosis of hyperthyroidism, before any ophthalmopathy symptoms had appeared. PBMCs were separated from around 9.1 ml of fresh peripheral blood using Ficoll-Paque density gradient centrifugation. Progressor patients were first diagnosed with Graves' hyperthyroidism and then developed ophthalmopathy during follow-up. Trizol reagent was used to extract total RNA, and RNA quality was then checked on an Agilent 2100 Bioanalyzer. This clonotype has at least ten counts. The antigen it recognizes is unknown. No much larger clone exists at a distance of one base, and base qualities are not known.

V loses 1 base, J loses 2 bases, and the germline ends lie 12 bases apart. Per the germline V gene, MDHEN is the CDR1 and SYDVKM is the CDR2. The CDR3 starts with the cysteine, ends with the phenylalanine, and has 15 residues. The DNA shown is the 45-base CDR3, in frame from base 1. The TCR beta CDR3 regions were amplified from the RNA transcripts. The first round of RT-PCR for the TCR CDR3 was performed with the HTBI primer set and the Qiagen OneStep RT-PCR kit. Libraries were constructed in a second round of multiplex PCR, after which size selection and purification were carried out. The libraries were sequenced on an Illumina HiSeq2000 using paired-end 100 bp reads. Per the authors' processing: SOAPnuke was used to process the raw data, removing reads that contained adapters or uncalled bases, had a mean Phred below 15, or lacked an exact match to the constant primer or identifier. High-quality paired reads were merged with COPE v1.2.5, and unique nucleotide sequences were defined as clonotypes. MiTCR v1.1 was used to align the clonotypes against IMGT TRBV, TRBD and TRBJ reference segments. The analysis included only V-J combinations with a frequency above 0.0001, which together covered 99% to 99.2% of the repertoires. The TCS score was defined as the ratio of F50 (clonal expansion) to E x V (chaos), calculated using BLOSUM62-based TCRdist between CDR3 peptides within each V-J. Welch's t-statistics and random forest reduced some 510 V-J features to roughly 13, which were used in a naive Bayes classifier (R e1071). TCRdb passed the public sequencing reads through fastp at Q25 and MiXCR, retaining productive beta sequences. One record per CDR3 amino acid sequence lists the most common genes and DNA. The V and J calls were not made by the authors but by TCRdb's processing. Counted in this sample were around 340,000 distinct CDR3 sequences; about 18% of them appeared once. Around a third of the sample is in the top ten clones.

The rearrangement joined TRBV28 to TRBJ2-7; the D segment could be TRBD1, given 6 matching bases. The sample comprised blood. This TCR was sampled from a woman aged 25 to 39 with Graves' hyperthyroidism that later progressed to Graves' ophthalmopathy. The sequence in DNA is TGTGCCAGCAGTTTATTTGGACAGTTAGCCTACGAGCAGTACTTC. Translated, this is CASSLFGQLAYEQYF. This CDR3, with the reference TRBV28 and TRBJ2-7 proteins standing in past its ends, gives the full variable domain DVKVTQSSRYLVKRTGEKVFLECVQDMDHENMFWYRQDPGLGLRLIYFSYDVKMKEKGDIPEGYSVSREKKERFSLILESASTNQTSMYLCASSLFGQLAYEQYFGPGTRLTVT.